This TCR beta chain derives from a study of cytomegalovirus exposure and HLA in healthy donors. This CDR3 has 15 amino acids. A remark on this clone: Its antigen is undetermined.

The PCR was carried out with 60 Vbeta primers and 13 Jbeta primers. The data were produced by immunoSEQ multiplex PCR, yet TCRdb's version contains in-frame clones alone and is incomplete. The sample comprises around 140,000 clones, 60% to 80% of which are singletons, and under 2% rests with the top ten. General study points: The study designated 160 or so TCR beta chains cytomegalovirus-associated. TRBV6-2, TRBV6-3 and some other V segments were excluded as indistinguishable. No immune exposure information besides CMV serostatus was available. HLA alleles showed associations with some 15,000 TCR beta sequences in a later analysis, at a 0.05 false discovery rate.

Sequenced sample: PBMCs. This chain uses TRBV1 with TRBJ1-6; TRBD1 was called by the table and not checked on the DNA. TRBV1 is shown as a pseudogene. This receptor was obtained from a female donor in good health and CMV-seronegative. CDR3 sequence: CTSSPRVAGCSPLHF. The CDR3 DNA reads TGCACCAGCAGCCCCCGAGTGGCAGGGTGCTCACCCCTCCACTTT.